A selection of T cell receptor beta chains follows, all from one sample in a study of blood T cell repertoires in COVID-19. Produced via immunoSEQ multiplex PCR; TCRdb's table is partial and in-frame only. The data show about 410,000 clones, approximately 89% seen once. The sequenced sample was peripheral blood. The receptors derive from a woman between 40 and 55 years old with COVID-19, enrolled during active disease. Both conserved end residues are part of each CDR3. A D gene is named only where the DNA matches it firmly. Not all rows give a size; the values are once, few, many and, for expanded clones, a class.

abundance	v_gene	d_gene	j_gene	CDR3nt	CDR3aa
few	TRBV6-5	TRBD2	TRBJ2-2	TGTGCCAGCAGTTACTCGACTAGCGGGAGCACCGGGGAGCTGTTTTTT	CASSYSTSGSTGELFF
-	TRBV7-3	-	TRBJ1-1	TGTGCCAGCAGCTCTGGAGGGGTGGGCACTGAAGCTTTCTTT	CASSSGGVGTEAFF
-	TRBV5-8	TRBD1	TRBJ1-5	TGTGCCAGCAGCTTGGCCCGAACAGGGGGCGAGTTAGGCAATCAGCCCCAGCATTTT	CASSLARTGGELGNQPQHF
-	TRBV7-9	-	TRBJ1-5	TGTGCCAGCAGCGTTACAGACAATCAGCCCCAGCATTTT	CASSVTDNQPQHF
-	TRBV7-9	TRBD1	TRBJ2-3	TGTGCCAGCAGTGGGGGACAGAGGTCCGGGGATACGCAGTATTTT	CASSGGQRSGDTQYF
-	TRBV6-5	-	TRBJ1-6	TGTGCCACTCTCGGGACCTATAATTCACCCCTCCACTTT	CATLGTYNSPLHF
-	TRBV7-8	TRBD1	TRBJ1-1	TGTGCCAGCAGCATAGGGGGACAGGGCAACACTGAAGCTTTCTTT	CASSIGGQGNTEAFF
-	TRBV27	TRBD1	TRBJ2-7	TGTGCCAGCAGTTTCATCCCGGGACAGGTTTACGAGCAGTACTTC	CASSFIPGQVYEQYF
-	TRBV7-9	-	TRBJ1-1	TGTGCCAGCAGCGGAGAAGGGGAAAGGGGCACTGAAGCTTTCTTT	CASSGEGERGTEAFF
-	TRBV7-2	-	TRBJ1-1	TGTGCCAGCAGCTTACCAGGTTTGAACACTGAAGCTTTCTTT	CASSLPGLNTEAFF
-	TRBV5-1	-	TRBJ2-2	TGCGCCAGCAGCCCCTACCCCGGGGAGCTGTTTTTT	CASSPYPGELFF
-	TRBV12-5	TRBD1	TRBJ1-2	TGTGCTAGTGGTTTGACAGGGACAGGGGCCAACTATGGCTACACCTTC	CASGLTGTGANYGYTF
-	TRBV18	TRBD2	TRBJ2-1	TGTGCCAGCTCCCCGGGGGGGTACAATGAGCAGTTCTTC	CASSPGGYNEQFF
-	TRBV6-2/TRBV6-3	-	TRBJ1-1	TGTGCCAGCAGTTACGGCAGGGGCACTGAAGCTTTCTTT	CASSYGRGTEAFF
once	TRBV7-2	-	TRBJ2-7	TGTGCCAGCAGCTTAGCAGCGCCCTACGAGCAGTACTTC	CASSLAAPYEQYF
-	TRBV28	-	TRBJ1-2	TGTGCCAGCAGTTGGGGGCTGAGCTATGGCTACACCTTC	CASSWGLSYGYTF
once	TRBV4-3	-	TRBJ2-1	TGCGCCAGCAGCCAAGAAGTTATGCGAAACAATGAGCAGTTCTTC	CASSQEVMRNNEQFF
-	TRBV19	-	TRBJ1-4	TGTGCCAGTAGTCCCCCTACAGCGGCTCGACTGTTTTTT	CASSPPTAARLFF
-	TRBV20-1	-	TRBJ2-3	TGCAGTGCTGCTCGGGATACGCAGTATTTT	CSAARDTQYF
-	TRBV11-3	TRBD1	TRBJ2-7	TGTGCCAGCAGCTTAGAAACGGGACAGGGAACCTACGAGCAGTACTTC	CASSLETGQGTYEQYF
-	TRBV9	-	TRBJ2-7	TGTGCCAGCAGCGTTGCGGCTAGCAGTTACGAGCAGTACTTC	CASSVAASSYEQYF
-	TRBV18	-	TRBJ2-7	TGTGCCAGCACAGCCGCAGGGCTCTACGAGCAGTACTTC	CASTAAGLYEQYF
-	TRBV6-6	TRBD1	TRBJ1-5	TGTGCCAGCAGTACGGGACAGGGGGGCAATCAGCCCCAGCATTTT	CASSTGQGGNQPQHF
few	TRBV6-6	TRBD1	TRBJ2-5	TGTGCCAGCAGCCCGCCAGGGGGCCAAGAGACCCAGTACTTC	CASSPPGGQETQYF
few	TRBV19	-	TRBJ1-5	TGTGCCAGTAGTACAGGGCCGCGGGGAACGCAGCCCCAGCATTTT	CASSTGPRGTQPQHF
-	TRBV20-1	-	TRBJ2-1	TGCAGTGCCAGTGGGGACAAGATAGATGAGCAGTTCTTC	CSASGDKIDEQFF
-	TRBV6-5	TRBD1	TRBJ1-2	TGTGCCGGGAGCCGGGACAGGGGTTATGGCTACACCTTC	CAGSRDRGYGYTF
-	TRBV27	-	TRBJ1-2	TGTGCCAGCAAACCGACAGGCCGCTATGGCTACACCTTC	CASKPTGRYGYTF
once	TRBV9	TRBD1	TRBJ2-5	TGTGCCAGCAGCGTGGGACAGGGCCGCCAAGAGACCCAGTACTTC	CASSVGQGRQETQYF
-	TRBV4-1	-	TRBJ1-2	TGCGCCAGCAGCCAAGAGAAGGGGAACTATGGCTACACCTTC	CASSQEKGNYGYTF
-	TRBV7-3	TRBD1	TRBJ1-1	TGTGCCAGCAGTACAGGGGGGGCTGAAGCTTTCTTT	CASSTGGAEAFF
-	TRBV10-3	TRBD1	TRBJ1-2	TGTGCCATACTAGGGACAGGAAACTATGGCTACACCTTC	CAILGTGNYGYTF
-	TRBV5-1	TRBD1	TRBJ2-1	TGCGCCAGCAGCTTCGGGACAGGACCGTCGGCTGAGCAGTTCTTC	CASSFGTGPSAEQFF
-	TRBV18	-	TRBJ1-1	TGTGCCAGCTCACTCACAGGGTCAGCTACAGGTACTGAAGCTTTCTTT	CASSLTGSATGTEAFF
-	TRBV7-2	-	TRBJ2-1	TGTGCCAGCAGCCCCCGGCCCCGGGGCTCCTACAATGAGCAGTTCTTC	CASSPRPRGSYNEQFF
-	TRBV18	TRBD1	TRBJ1-5	TGTGCCAGCTCTCAGTTACAGGGGGCGGATCAGCCCCAGCATTTT	CASSQLQGADQPQHF
-	TRBV27	-	TRBJ1-1	TGTGCCAGCAGTTTGACAGCTAACACTGAAGCTTTCTTT	CASSLTANTEAFF